This T cell receptor beta chain was observed in a study of beta chain features in type 1 diabetes. General study points: Among all four CD4+ subsets, Type 1 diabetes patients had TCRB CDR3s that were moderately but significantly shorter. A potential influence of HLA type upon TCRB rearrangement remained unresolved herein.

This clone was counted a few times. Antigen specificity is unknown. V gave up 9 bases and J gave up 4 bases, with 20 bases separating them. Germline V gene data show CDR1 as SGHRS and CDR2 as YFSETQ. This CDR3 comprises 14 residues. Expressed TCRB transcripts were sequenced, since all the RNA that had been isolated was reverse transcribed. Only in-frame clones appear in the TCRdb table, and some are missing; sequencing was by immunoSEQ multiplex PCR. Counted here are roughly 250,000 clones, over 7.5% occurring once; the ten biggest clones make up 0.03% to 0.035%. The receptor comes from a woman aged 18-35 years in good health. Sequencing used naive CD4+ T cells from blood. This rearrangement joins TRBV5-1 to TRBJ2-7; D may be TRBD2 (5 bases). Here the CDR3 DNA reads TGCGCCACCTCGTCGGGGATAATGGGGTACGAGCAGTACTTC. Protein sequence: CATSSGIMGYEQYF. The entire variable domain, with the rest obtained from reference TRBV5-1 and TRBJ2-7, is as follows: KAGVTQTPRYLIKTRGQQVTLSCSPISGHRSVSWYQQTPGQGLQFLFEYFSETQRNKGNFPGRFSGRQFSNSRSEMNVSTLELGDSALYLCATSSGIMGYEQYFGPGTRLTVT.